Below, 20 T cell receptor beta chains from the same sample are listed, as sequenced in a study of a mutant IDH1 vaccine in newly diagnosed glioma. Time point denoted: baseline, week 1 (first vaccination visit). Treatment: pre-vaccination baseline after standard-of-care therapy. Repertoires were generated with immunoSEQ multiplex PCR, while TCRdb's copy carries only in-frame clones and drops some. The sample holds about 92,000 clones; 83% are singletons and the top ten take 7% to 9%. The source was PBMCs, collected from a glioma patient treated with radiotherapy, temozolomide or both. Source of these receptors: a woman aged 45-65 years with glioma.

The CDR3 nucleotides are TGTGCCAGCAGTGTGACAGGGCAGGTTTTAGGAAACACCATATATTTT. The encoded protein is CASSVTGQVLGNTIYF. The chain joins TRBV28 to TRBJ1-3; 7 nucleotides agree with TRBD1. Germline V gene sequence: CDR1 MDHEN, CDR2 SYDVKM. Unmatched junction bases numbered 11, after V lost 5 bases and J lost 4 bases. The CDR3 has 16 amino acids.

The chain carries TRBV19 and TRBJ1-6, with TRBD1 matching 7 bases. The junction had 6 bases not matched to a gene; V was cut back by 6 bases and J by 7 bases. Germline V gives CDR1 LNHDA, CDR2 SQIVND (reference sequence). This CDR3 has 14 residues. The DNA of the CDR3 is TGTGCCAGTAGAGACAGGGTCGCGAATTCACCCCTCCACTTT. It specifies CASRDRVANSPLHF.

The chain joins TRBV2 to TRBJ1-2; possible D gene TRBD1, 6 bases. Per germline, CDR1 SNHLY and CDR2 FYNNEI. The CDR3 has 14 amino acids. V was clipped by 5 bases and J by 0 bases, with 10 bases between them. The CDR3 region is CASSKQGANYGYTF. The CDR3 DNA sequence: TGTGCCAGCAGTAAACAGGGAGCTAACTATGGCTACACCTTC.

The rearrangement links TRBV5-5 to TRBJ1-1; tentatively, D is TRBD1 (6 bases). Trimming removed 3 bases at V and 4 bases at J, with 13 bases between. CDR1 and CDR2 from the germline V gene are SGHKS and YYEKEE (reference sequence). The CDR3 is 14 amino acids. As DNA, the CDR3 is TGTGCCAGCAGCTCCTACCGACAGGCCACTGAAGCTTTCTTT. This encodes CASSSYRQATEAFF.

The chain recombines TRBV5-4 with TRBJ1-1; TRBD1 aligns across 7 bases. Germline lookup yields CDR1 SGHNT and CDR2 YYREEE (reference sequence). This CDR3 has 16 amino acids. The V gene end was trimmed by 0 bases and the J gene end by 0 bases; junction bases not matched to a gene: 5. The CDR3 loop is CASSLGGGIMNTEAFF. CDR3 DNA sequence: TGTGCCAGCAGCTTGGGAGGGGGCATCATGAACACTGAAGCTTTCTTT.

Here the CDR3 reads CASSVGLGLYNEQFF. The CDR3 DNA reads as TGTGCCAGCAGCGTAGGCTTAGGGCTTTACAATGAGCAGTTCTTC. The genes are TRBV9 and TRBJ2-1; D is undetermined. V lost 0 bases and J 4 bases, leaving 11 bases between the germline ends. Germline V gene data show CDR1 as SGDLS and CDR2 as YYNGEE. The CDR3 runs 15 residues.

This sequence joins TRBV27 and TRBJ1-1; unclear D gene. Per germline, CDR1 MNHEY and CDR2 SMNVEV (reference sequence). V lost 6 bases, J lost 2 bases, and 13 bases lay in between. This CDR3 has 14 amino acids. The CDR3 nucleotides read TGTGCCAGCAGCGACTGGGCGGGAAACACTGAAGCTTTCTTT. Protein sequence: CASSDWAGNTEAFF.

This sequence joins TRBV5-4 and TRBJ1-1; TRBD1 might be the D (6 bases). V was pared by 0 bases and J by 7 bases, with 13 bases between. CDR1 and CDR2 (germline): SGHNT, YYREEE (reference sequence). The CDR3 length is 14 residues. CDR3 nucleotides: TGTGCCAGCAGCTTGGCAGGGGCCAACCTTGAAGCTTTCTTT. Translated, it gives CASSLAGANLEAFF.

CDR3 sequence: CASSQEWRRANEQFF. Here the CDR3 DNA reads TGCGCCAGCAGCCAAGAGTGGCGCAGGGCTAATGAGCAGTTCTTC. The chain has TRBV4-3 and TRBJ2-1; possible D gene TRBD1, 5 bases. Germline V lookup: CDR1 LGHNA, CDR2 YSLEER. The CDR3 contains 15 residues. V lost 0 bases and J 7 bases, leaving 13 bases between the germline ends.

The CDR3 protein is CASSEKGRDYGYTF. CDR3 DNA: TGTGCCAGCAGTGAAAAGGGCCGGGACTATGGCTACACCTTC. The chain is built from TRBV25-1 and TRBJ1-2; D ambiguous. The germline CDR1 and CDR2 sequences are MGHDK and SYGVNS. V lost 2 bases to trimming and J lost 3 bases, with 10 bases between them. The length of the CDR3 is 14 residues.

The chain uses TRBV29-1 and TRBJ1-2; D is unclear. The CDR3 length is 12 residues. Germline CDR1 reads SQVTM; CDR2 reads ANQGSEA. The V end lost 1 base, the J end lost 8 bases, and 11 bases lay between the germline ends. The CDR3 loop is CSVEGNSRGYTF. Here the CDR3 DNA reads TGCAGCGTTGAAGGCAACAGTAGGGGCTACACCTTC.

This sequence joins TRBV5-5 and TRBJ1-5; D possibly corresponds to TRBD1 (5 bases). Deletions cut 4 bases from V and 4 bases from J, with 12 bases between. Germline CDR1 is SGHKS and CDR2 is YYEKEE (reference sequence). CDR3 length: 14 amino acids. CDR3: CASSPLGGNQPQHF. The CDR3 DNA reads TGTGCCAGCAGCCCACTTGGGGGTAATCAGCCCCAGCATTTT.

This chain uses TRBV27 with TRBJ2-3; 8 nucleotides agree with TRBD2. The CDR3 contains 15 residues. Looked up from germline, CDR1 is MNHEY and CDR2 is SMNVEV (reference sequence). Unmatched junction bases numbered 3, after V lost 3 bases and J lost 1 base. The CDR3 here is CASSFLSGGTDTQYF. Here the CDR3 DNA reads TGTGCCAGCAGTTTCCTTAGCGGGGGCACAGATACGCAGTATTTT.

This chain uses TRBV7-9 with TRBJ2-2, with D hard to call. The CDR3 covers 12 residues. Per the germline V gene, CDR1 is SEHNR and CDR2 is FQNEAQ (reference sequence). V was pared by 5 bases and J by 4 bases, with 5 bases between. For the CDR3, the DNA is TGTGCCAGCAGCATCCCCACCGGGGAGCTGTTTTTT. This gives the protein CASSIPTGELFF.

The rearrangement uses TRBV15 and TRBJ2-2; D unclear. This CDR3 has 14 amino acids. V was clipped by 0 bases and J by 5 bases, with 7 bases between them. Germline assignment: CDR1 LNHNV and CDR2 YYDKDF (reference sequence). This chain's CDR3 is CATSRDRGTGELFF. The DNA of the CDR3 is TGTGCCACCAGCAGAGATCGTGGTACCGGGGAGCTGTTTTTT.

The V gene is TRBV5-4, the J gene TRBJ1-3, with 8 bases fitting TRBD1. The V gene's germline CDR1 is SGHNT and CDR2 YYREEE (reference sequence). After removal of 4 bases from V and 0 bases from J, the junction contained 6 bases not matched to a gene. This CDR3 is 16 amino acids long. The CDR3 here is CASSPRGPVSGNTIYF. In DNA, the CDR3 is TGTGCCAGCAGCCCCAGGGGGCCCGTCTCTGGAAACACCATATATTTT. Full variable domain (remainder filled in from reference TRBV5-4 and TRBJ1-3): ETGVTQSPTHLIKTRGQQVTLRCSSQSGHNTVSWYQQALGQGPQFIFQYYREEENGRGNFPPRFSGLQFPNYSSELNVNALELDDSALYLCASSPRGPVSGNTIYFGEGSWLTVV.

The J gene is TRBJ2-7, the V gene TRBV5-1, with D possibly being TRBD1 (6 bases). Per germline, CDR1 SGHRS and CDR2 YFSETQ. This CDR3 region has 15 residues. Between the trimmed V and J ends, which lost 4 bases and 3 bases, there was a span of 17 bases. The CDR3 nucleotides read TGCGCCAGCAGCGGCGGACAGACATCGATCTACGAGCAGTACTTC. Translation: CASSGGQTSIYEQYF.

V gene TRBV4-2 combines with J gene TRBJ1-2; 7 positions match TRBD1. The CDR3 sequence is 15 residues long. Trimming cost V 4 bases and J 2 bases; bases outside gene matches: 7. CDR1 LGHNA and CDR2 YNFKEQ come from the germline V gene. CDR3 loop: CASSPNYRGNYGYTF. Written as DNA, the CDR3 is TGTGCCAGCAGCCCTAACTACAGGGGAAACTATGGCTACACCTTC.

The genes are TRBV7-9 and TRBJ1-6; maybe TRBD1 (5 bases). V was cut by 4 bases and J by 0 bases, with 13 bases left in between. The CDR3 runs to 17 residues. The germline V gene encodes CDR1 SEHNR and CDR2 FQNEAQ (reference sequence). The CDR3, as DNA: TGTGCCAGCAGCTCAGGGCGGGAGCACTCCTATAATTCACCCCTCCACTTT. Amino acid sequence: CASSSGREHSYNSPLHF.

The J gene is TRBJ1-1, the V gene TRBV2; D is perhaps TRBD1 (5 bases). Germline CDR1 is SNHLY and CDR2 is FYNNEI. The V end was cut by 3 bases, the J end by 2 bases, with 10 bases between. This CDR3 has 14 residues. Here the CDR3 DNA reads TGTGCCAGCAGTGAGGGCAGGGCTAACACTGAAGCTTTCTTT. This gives the protein CASSEGRANTEAFF.